The rows below give T cell receptor beta chains drawn from one sample of a study of Graves' ophthalmopathy and Graves' hyperthyroidism. TCRdb recomputed calls from the multiplex PCR reads with MiXCR, one row per CDR3 protein. The sample holds 600,000 to 700,000 distinct CDR3 sequences, about 41% seen once. The sample consisted of peripheral blood. The receptor source for this set is an adult man with Graves' ophthalmopathy. CDR3s include the opening cysteine and the closing phenylalanine or tryptophan. D genes are given only for firm matches. Size values are once, few and many counts, or a class for expanded clones, and some rows have none.

d_call	clone_size	v_call	j_call	cdr3_aa	cdr3_nt
NA	many	TRBV7-6	TRBJ2-7	CASSPNLDYEQYF	TGTGCCAGCAGCCCTAATCTGGACTACGAGCAGTACTTC
TRBD1	NA	TRBV29-1	TRBJ1-1	CSLGQGFTEAFF	TGCAGCTTGGGACAGGGGTTTACTGAAGCTTTCTTT
TRBD1	NA	TRBV7-3	TRBJ1-5	CASSLVPGGQPQHF	TGTGCCAGCAGCTTAGTGCCAGGGGGTCAGCCCCAGCATTTT
NA	few	TRBV7-2	TRBJ2-7	CASSLWVGEDEQYF	TGTGCCAGCAGCTTATGGGTAGGGGAGGACGAGCAGTACTTC
TRBD2	NA	TRBV7-9	TRBJ2-2	CASSLGWGLRNTGELFF	TGTGCTAGCAGCTTAGGGTGGGGACTAAGAAACACCGGGGAGCTGTTTTTT
TRBD1	NA	TRBV20-1	TRBJ1-1	CSAYGTGDTEAFF	TGCAGTGCCTACGGGACAGGGGACACTGAAGCTTTCTTT
TRBD1	many	TRBV10-3	TRBJ1-2	CAIGGTGGEVYGYTF	TGTGCCATCGGGGGTACAGGGGGCGAGGTATATGGCTACACCTTC
NA	many	TRBV14	TRBJ1-2	CASSQRTNYGYTF	TGTGCCAGCAGCCAGCGCACGAACTATGGCTACACCTTC
NA	NA	TRBV20-1	TRBJ1-2	CSADRLAGYSGYTF	TGCAGTGCTGATAGACTAGCGGGCTACTCGGGCTACACCTTC
TRBD2	once	TRBV9	TRBJ2-7	CASSWRAGGHEQYF	TGTGCCAGCAGTTGGCGAGCGGGAGGGCACGAGCAGTACTTC
NA	many	TRBV5-1	TRBJ1-2	CASSLGGDGGYTF	TGCGCCAGCAGCTTGGGCGGGGACGGGGGCTACACCTTC
NA	few	TRBV12-3/TRBV12-4	TRBJ1-1	CASSMLQGPNTEAFF	TGTGCCAGCAGCATGCTACAGGGACCGAACACTGAAGCTTTCTTT
NA	many	TRBV5-5	TRBJ1-6	CASSPDGNNSPLHF	TGTGCCAGCAGCCCGGATGGAAATAATTCACCCCTCCACTTT
TRBD1	few	TRBV29-1	TRBJ1-2	CSVERQGGNTF	TGCAGCGTTGAACGACAGGGTGGAAACACCTTC
NA	many	TRBV29-1	TRBJ1-4	CSVVGAGTNEKLFF	TGCAGCGTTGTCGGAGCGGGGACGAATGAAAAACTGTTTTTT
NA	NA	TRBV7-2	TRBJ1-1	CVSSFNRDTEAFF	TGTGTCAGCAGCTTTAACAGGGACACTGAAGCTTTCTTT
TRBD1	NA	TRBV5-6	TRBJ1-4	CPSSLEDSGGEKLFF	TGTCCCAGCAGCTTGGAGGACTCAGGGGGTGAAAAACTGTTTTTT
NA	many	TRBV15	TRBJ1-1	CATSSAPPEAFF	TGTGCCACCAGCAGTGCCCCCCCTGAAGCTTTCTTT
TRBD1	many	TRBV12-3/TRBV12-4	TRBJ2-6	CASSRQGTGANVLTF	TGTGCCAGCAGTAGACAGGGGACCGGGGCCAACGTCCTGACTTTC
NA	many	TRBV10-3	TRBJ1-4	CASSLLATNEKLFF	TGTGCCAGCAGCTTGCTCGCAACTAATGAAAAACTGTTTTTT
TRBD2	few	TRBV20-1	TRBJ2-5	CSARRSSGARETQYF	TGCAGTGCTAGACGATCTAGCGGGGCTAGAGAGACCCAGTACTTC
TRBD1	NA	TRBV10-3	TRBJ2-6	CATRQGSGANVLTF	TGTGCCACTAGACAGGGCTCCGGGGCCAACGTCCTGACTTTC
NA	many	TRBV24-1	TRBJ2-5	CATSDSRFGLQYF	TGTGCCACCAGTGATTCCAGGTTTGGTCTCCAGTACTTC
NA	few	TRBV10-2	TRBJ1-3	CASSEGYDTIYF	TGCGCCAGCAGTGAGGGGTATGACACCATATATTTT
TRBD1	NA	TRBV15	TRBJ2-2	CATSRAEGGQANTGELFF	TGTGCCACCAGCAGAGCAGAAGGGGGACAGGCGAACACCGGGGAGCTGTTTTTT
TRBD1	NA	TRBV7-8	TRBJ2-5	CASSDYRGTETQYF	TGTGCCAGCAGCGATTACAGGGGCACGGAGACCCAGTACTTC
TRBD1	NA	TRBV11-3	TRBJ2-5	CASSQDRGRVTQYF	TGTGCCAGCAGCCAAGATAGGGGGCGCGTGACCCAGTACTTC
NA	few	TRBV5-1	TRBJ2-7	CAAGDGTLYEQYF	TGCGCCGCAGGCGATGGGACTCTCTACGAGCAGTACTTC
TRBD1	many	TRBV29-1	TRBJ1-4	CSVEVGTGVGWKLFF	TGCAGCGTTGAAGTTGGGACAGGGGTCGGATGGAAACTGTTTTTT
TRBD2	NA	TRBV7-2	TRBJ2-3	CASSPTSGLNRKDTQYF	TGTGCCAGCAGCCCTACTAGCGGTCTCAACCGCAAAGATACGCAGTATTTT
NA	NA	TRBV3-1	TRBJ1-3	CASSQRGAGNTIYF	TGTGCCAGCAGCCAGCGGGGGGCTGGAAACACCATATATTTT